This T cell receptor (beta chain) stems from a study of shared clonotypes between healthy human individuals. CDR1 and CDR2 from the germline V gene are MGHRA and YSYEKL. This CDR3 has 14 amino acids. The ends were cut back, 1 base at V and 9 bases at J, with 16 bases in the middle. Data came from immunoSEQ multiplex PCR; TCRdb stores just in-frame clones and leaves some out. Altogether roughly 2 million clones are present, 95% being singletons, with the ten largest covering approximately 0.13%. The sample was naive CD4+ T cells sorted from blood. Subset defined: CD45RA+ positively selected. This sequence joins TRBV4-1 and TRBJ2-7; a weak D match, TRBD1 (6 bases). This receptor was obtained from a man aged 18 to 35 in good health. The CDR3 here is CASSQGGGIPVQYF. The CDR3 nucleotides are TGCGCCAGCAGCCAAGGAGGGGGTATTCCCGTGCAGTACTTC.